This is a list of T cell receptor beta chains from one sample in a study of blood T cell repertoires in COVID-19. Measured with immunoSEQ multiplex PCR; TCRdb has only the in-frame clones, and not every one. The table has tens of thousands of clones, around 79% seen once. The sequencing sample was made of peripheral blood. The receptors come from a man aged 55-75 years with active or convalescent COVID-19. The conserved cysteine and the conserved F or W are not part of the CDR3 here. D genes are given only for firm matches.

>12|TRBV5-1|.
ASSLWTANEKLF
>12|TRBV7-9|TRBD2
ASTERGGGETQY
>11|TRBV29-1|.
SVDRQGDNEQY
>11|TRBV28|.
ASSPSDSTEAF
>12|TRBV7-2|TRBD2
ASSPTSAEETQY
>16|TRBV9|TRBD2
ASSVDLAGATSTDTQY
>11|TRBV27|.
ASSPRTAYGYT
>11|TRBV6-4|TRBD2
ASSVDQRGIQY
>14|TRBV12-2|.
ASRLTGTRGLWPQH
>12|TRBV10-2|.
ASSEPSGDYGYT
>11|TRBV27|.
ASRLTVASPQH
>13|TRBV6-4|TRBD2
ASSRGLAGGNEQF
>18|TRBV3-1/TRBV3-2|TRBD2
ASSQVPWGSGGTLTGELF
>15|TRBV5-1|TRBD2
ASSLAGTSGGAGEQF
>15|TRBV7-2|.
ASSLKTGSSISYEQY
>15|TRBV7-8|.
ASSSSRTWSPNYGYT
>13|TRBV19|.
ASSRETANTGELF
>11|TRBV19|.
ASSIAREYGYT
>11|TRBV13|.
ASSSRSDYGYT
>9|TRBV20-1|.
SAYRVGGYT
>13|TRBV6-5|TRBD2
ASSPRLAAGNEQF
>15|TRBV7-2|TRBD2
ASSLGGVAGYTDTQY